At least ten counts were recorded for the clone carrying this T cell receptor beta chain. Its antigen remains unknown. This specimen belongs to a study of neurological immune-mediated disorders. With 10-nucleotide random UMIs, 5'RACE was used to make the cDNA. TCRdb passed the 5' RACE reads through MiXCR, listing each CDR3 protein once. The sample yields about 66,000 distinct CDR3 sequences, about 4% seen once. Whole-study findings and limits: The most TCR clonal expansion was seen in HTLV-1-associated myelopathy, and the least was seen in multiple sclerosis, which fell below healthy controls.

The TCR was taken from a man aged 30 to 39 with multiple sclerosis. The sample comprised PBMCs.

The DNA for the CDR3 is TGTGCCAGCAGCGTAGCAGACACTGAAGCTTTCTTT. Translated, it gives CASSVADTEAFF. The V call is TRBV9, the J call TRBJ1-1; no clear D. Looked up from germline, CDR1 is SGDLS and CDR2 is YYNGEE. The ends were cut back, 0 bases at V and 3 bases at J, with 3 bases in the middle. There are 12 residues in the CDR3.